A selection of T cell receptor beta chains follows, all from one sample in a study of T cell therapy after organ transplantation. Some clones are missing from TCRdb's copy, which holds only in-frame ones; the method was immunoSEQ multiplex PCR. The data contain a few thousand clones, about 80% of them seen just once; the ten biggest clones take up about 45%. No cognate antigen is known for these TCRs. The sample in question was CD8+ T cells from blood, obtained after autologous CMV-specific T cell therapy. These receptors came from a human patient who had received a solid organ transplant and had CMV disease. The graft donor may have contributed some T cells. The conserved cysteine and the conserved F or W are not part of the CDR3 here. Where a row states a size, it is once, few, many or the class of an expanded clone; other rows omit it.

V: TRBV19; size: few; J: TRBJ1-1; CDR3: ASSISSDMNTEAF
V: TRBV20-1; size: -; J: TRBJ2-7; CDR3: SARQPYEQY
V: TRBV6-5; size: once; J: TRBJ1-1; CDR3: ASSPLGGSSEAF
V: TRBV29-1; size: -; J: TRBJ2-1; CDR3: SVLGENEQF
V: TRBV9; size: few; J: TRBJ2-7; CDR3: ASSALGGYEQY
V: TRBV9; size: -; J: TRBJ2-3; CDR3: ASSTPTDTQY
V: TRBV7-9; size: -; J: TRBJ1-6; CDR3: ASRPGRGDSPLH
V: TRBV2; size: -; J: TRBJ1-4; CDR3: ASSVAGLEKLF
V: TRBV5-6; size: -; J: TRBJ2-1; CDR3: ASSFDSLRITYNEQF
V: TRBV4-3; size: -; J: TRBJ2-5; CDR3: ASSQVSPAALETQY
V: TRBV29-1; size: -; J: TRBJ2-5; CDR3: SAVSGGVGETQY
V: TRBV2; size: -; J: TRBJ2-7; CDR3: ASSDFVDNEQY
V: TRBV28; size: -; J: TRBJ1-5; CDR3: ASSGTGMRQPQH
V: TRBV2; size: -; J: TRBJ2-5; CDR3: ASRPTSVPKKGETQY
V: TRBV11-2; size: -; J: TRBJ2-2; CDR3: ASSLDRLAGGGTGELF
V: TRBV4-3; size: large; J: TRBJ2-7; CDR3: ASSQRTGREQY
V: TRBV21-1; size: -; J: TRBJ2-2; CDR3: ASSKVERSSHLKTNTGELF
V: TRBV18; size: -; J: TRBJ2-6; CDR3: ASSENRDIYSRANVLT
V: TRBV4-3; size: -; J: TRBJ2-5; CDR3: ASSQDSEGSKTQY
V: TRBV27; size: -; J: TRBJ2-7; CDR3: ASSLGRGGYEQY
V: TRBV7-8; size: -; J: TRBJ2-7; CDR3: ASSPSYEQY
V: TRBV13; size: -; J: TRBJ2-7; CDR3: ASSYTGQGAGEQY
V: TRBV7-8; size: once; J: TRBJ2-1; CDR3: ASSPRTAPPYNEQF
V: TRBV9; size: -; J: TRBJ2-3; CDR3: ASSGGQGRQDTQY
V: TRBV25-1; size: -; J: TRBJ2-5; CDR3: ASSDAGAQETQY
V: TRBV30; size: -; J: TRBJ2-7; CDR3: AWSKGYEQY
V: TRBV27; size: -; J: TRBJ2-2; CDR3: ASSLGALPNTGELF
V: TRBV10-2; size: -; J: TRBJ1-1; CDR3: ASSTFAEAF
V: TRBV7-8; size: -; J: TRBJ1-5; CDR3: ASSAGASNQPQH
V: TRBV21-1; size: -; J: TRBJ1-3; CDR3: ASRDRREQRDWTALY
V: TRBV5-4; size: -; J: TRBJ2-3; CDR3: ATKIGGAEINTQY
V: TRBV5-6; size: -; J: TRBJ2-5; CDR3: ASSPGQGGTQY
V: TRBV6-6; size: -; J: TRBJ1-2; CDR3: ASSEGGNYGYT
V: TRBV7-9; size: -; J: TRBJ1-2; CDR3: ASSLAAGEGYT
V: TRBV7-9; size: -; J: TRBJ1-2; CDR3: ASSQIDAEINYGYT
V: TRBV27; size: -; J: TRBJ2-2; CDR3: ASSPGVRGGELF
V: TRBV5-4; size: -; J: -; CDR3: ASSYWDHSYEQY
V: TRBV14; size: -; J: TRBJ1-1; CDR3: ASSQDLSMGYVNTEAF